This T cell receptor (beta chain) was obtained from a study of blood T cell repertoires in COVID-19. Study overall: Samples of COVID-19 (acute and convalescent) were obtained from the United States, Italy and Spain. PBMCs, B-cell-depleted T cells, or T cells were the source of the cDNA or gDNA that made up the material.

This clone was detected many times. The V end was cut by 5 bases, the J end by 6 bases, with 19 bases between. The CDR3 is 16 residues long. The germline V gene encodes CDR1 SGHNT and CDR2 YENEEA. In the authors' methods: Amplification of reference gene primers was used by the study to estimate nucleated cell counts. The table came from immunoSEQ multiplex PCR; TCRdb's copy has only in-frame clones and leaves some out. The DNA was the basis for D and trimming; V, J and clone size are from that table. The sample includes almost 70,000 clones, roughly 89% of them seen just once. Sequenced input: peripheral blood. The chain combines TRBV11-3 with TRBJ2-2, with D possibly matching TRBD1 (7 bases). This receptor was identified in a woman aged 45-60 years with active COVID-19. The chain's CDR3 is CASSRGGGMAPGELFF. CDR3 coding DNA: TGTGCCAGCAGCCGAGGGGGCGGGATGGCCCCCGGGGAGCTGTTTTTT.